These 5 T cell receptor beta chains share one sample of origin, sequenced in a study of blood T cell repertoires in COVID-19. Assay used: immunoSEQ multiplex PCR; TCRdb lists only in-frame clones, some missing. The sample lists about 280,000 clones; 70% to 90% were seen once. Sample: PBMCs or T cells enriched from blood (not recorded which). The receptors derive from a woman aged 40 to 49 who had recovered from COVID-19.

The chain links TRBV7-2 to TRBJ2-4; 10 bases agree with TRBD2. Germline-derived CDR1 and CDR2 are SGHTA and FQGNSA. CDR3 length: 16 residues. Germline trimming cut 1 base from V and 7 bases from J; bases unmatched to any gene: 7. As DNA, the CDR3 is TGTGCCAGCAGCTTAGGGCTAGCGGGAGCCGGCAACATTCAGTACTTC. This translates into CASSLGLAGAGNIQYF. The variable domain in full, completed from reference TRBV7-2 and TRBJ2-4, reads GAGVSQSPSNKVTEKGKDVELRCDPISGHTALYWYRQSLGQGLEFLIYFQGNSAPDKSGLPSDRFSAERTGGSVSTLTIQRTQQEDSAVYLCASSLGLAGAGNIQYFGAGTRLSVL.

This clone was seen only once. CDR3 sequence reads: CASSVLPARNEKLFF. The DNA for the CDR3 is TGTGCCAGCAGCGTCCTGCCCGCGCGGAATGAAAAACTGTTTTTT. This chain connects TRBV9 to TRBJ1-4; no definite D call. The V and J ends lost 2 bases and 5 bases respectively, with 13 bases between them. From germline, CDR1 is SGDLS and CDR2 YYNGEE. There are 15 residues in the CDR3.

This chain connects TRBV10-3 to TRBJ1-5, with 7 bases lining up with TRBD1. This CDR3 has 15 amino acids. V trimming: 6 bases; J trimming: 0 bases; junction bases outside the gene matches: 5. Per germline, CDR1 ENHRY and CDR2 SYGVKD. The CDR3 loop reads CAISPGQYSNQPQHF. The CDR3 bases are TGTGCCATCAGCCCGGGACAGTATAGCAATCAGCCCCAGCATTTT.

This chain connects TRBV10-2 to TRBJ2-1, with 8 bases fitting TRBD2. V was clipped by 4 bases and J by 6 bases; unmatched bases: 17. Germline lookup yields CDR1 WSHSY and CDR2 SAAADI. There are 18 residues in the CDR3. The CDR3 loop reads CASSVLAGGIEKLNEQFF. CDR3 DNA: TGCGCCAGCAGTGTTCTAGCGGGTGGGATCGAAAAGCTCAATGAGCAGTTCTTC.

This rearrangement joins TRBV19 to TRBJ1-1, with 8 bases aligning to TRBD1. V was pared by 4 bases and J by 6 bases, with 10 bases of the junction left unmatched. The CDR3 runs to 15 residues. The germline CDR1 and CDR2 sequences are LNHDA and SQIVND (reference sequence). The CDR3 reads CASSTQGARGPEAFF. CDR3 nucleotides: TGTGCCAGTAGTACCCAGGGGGCGCGGGGCCCTGAAGCTTTCTTT.